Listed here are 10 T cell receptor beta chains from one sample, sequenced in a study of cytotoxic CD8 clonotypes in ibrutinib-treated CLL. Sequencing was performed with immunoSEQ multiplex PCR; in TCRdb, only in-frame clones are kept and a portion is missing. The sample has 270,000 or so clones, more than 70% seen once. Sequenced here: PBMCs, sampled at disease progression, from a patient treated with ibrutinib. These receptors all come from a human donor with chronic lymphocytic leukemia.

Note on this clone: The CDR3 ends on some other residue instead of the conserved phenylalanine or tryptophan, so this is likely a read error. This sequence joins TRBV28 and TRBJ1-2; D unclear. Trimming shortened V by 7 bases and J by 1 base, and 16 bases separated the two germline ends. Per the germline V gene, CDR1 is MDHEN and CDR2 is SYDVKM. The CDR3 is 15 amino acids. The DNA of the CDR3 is TGTGCCAGCAATACTAGCGGCCCGCGTAACTATGGCTACACCATC. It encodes CASNTSGPRNYGYTI.

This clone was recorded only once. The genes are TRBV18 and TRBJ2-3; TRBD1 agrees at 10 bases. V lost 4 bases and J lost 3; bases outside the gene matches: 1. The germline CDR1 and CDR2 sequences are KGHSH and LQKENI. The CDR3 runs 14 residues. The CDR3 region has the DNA TGTGCCAGCTCACTGGACAGGGGGACAGATACGCAGTATTTT. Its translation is CASSLDRGTDTQYF.

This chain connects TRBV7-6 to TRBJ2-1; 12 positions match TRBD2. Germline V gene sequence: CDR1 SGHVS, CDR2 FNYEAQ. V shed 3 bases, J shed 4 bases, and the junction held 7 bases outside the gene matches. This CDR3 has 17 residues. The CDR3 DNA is TGTGCCAGCAGCTTCGGGGCTAGCGGGAGGGGGTACAATGAGCAGTTCTTC. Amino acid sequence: CASSFGASGRGYNEQFF.

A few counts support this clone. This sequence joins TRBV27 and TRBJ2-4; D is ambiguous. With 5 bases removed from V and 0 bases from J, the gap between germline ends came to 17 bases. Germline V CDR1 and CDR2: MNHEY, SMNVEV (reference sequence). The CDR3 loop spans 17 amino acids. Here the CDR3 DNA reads TGTGCCAGCAGTCCGGAACGACTGAGACTAGCCAAAAACATTCAGTACTTC. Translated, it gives CASSPERLRLAKNIQYF.

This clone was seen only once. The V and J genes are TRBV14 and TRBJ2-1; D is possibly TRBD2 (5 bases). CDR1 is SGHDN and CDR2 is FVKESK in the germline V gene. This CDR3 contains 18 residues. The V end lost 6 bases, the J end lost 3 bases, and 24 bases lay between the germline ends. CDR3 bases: TGTGCCAGCAGGGGGAGTGCTTTGGAGAGCTCAGACTACAATGAGCAGTTCTTC. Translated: CASRGSALESSDYNEQFF.

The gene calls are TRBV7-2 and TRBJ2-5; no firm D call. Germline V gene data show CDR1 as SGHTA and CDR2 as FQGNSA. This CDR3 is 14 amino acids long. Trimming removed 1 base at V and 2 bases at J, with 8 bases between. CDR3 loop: CASSLEGWQETQYF. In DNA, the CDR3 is TGTGCCAGCAGCTTAGAAGGGTGGCAAGAGACCCAGTACTTC.

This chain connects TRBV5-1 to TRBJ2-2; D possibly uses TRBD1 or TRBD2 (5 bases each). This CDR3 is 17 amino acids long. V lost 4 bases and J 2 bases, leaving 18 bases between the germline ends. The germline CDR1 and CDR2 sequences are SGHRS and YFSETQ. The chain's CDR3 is CASSLRVSGANTGELFF. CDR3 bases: TGCGCCAGCAGCCTCCGGGTTTCCGGGGCTAACACCGGGGAGCTGTTTTTT.

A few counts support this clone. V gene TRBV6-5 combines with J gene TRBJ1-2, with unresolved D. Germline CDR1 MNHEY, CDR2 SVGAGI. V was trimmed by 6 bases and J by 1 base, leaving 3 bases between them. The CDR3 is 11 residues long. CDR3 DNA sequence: TGTGCCAGCAGAAATAACTATGGCTACACCTTC. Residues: CASRNNYGYTF.

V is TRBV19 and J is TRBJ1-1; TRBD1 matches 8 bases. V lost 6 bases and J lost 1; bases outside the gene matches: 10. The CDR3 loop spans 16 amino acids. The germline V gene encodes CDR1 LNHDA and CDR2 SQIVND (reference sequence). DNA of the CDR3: TGTGCCAGTAGGGGACGGGTTGGGACAGGGAACACTGAAGCTTTCTTT. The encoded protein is CASRGRVGTGNTEAFF. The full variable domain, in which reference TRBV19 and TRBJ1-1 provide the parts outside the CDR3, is DGGITQSPKYLFRKEGQNVTLSCEQNLNHDAMYWYRQDPGQGLRLIYYSQIVNDFQKGDIAEGYSVSREKKESFPLTVTSAQKNPTAFYLCASRGRVGTGNTEAFFGQGTRLTVV.

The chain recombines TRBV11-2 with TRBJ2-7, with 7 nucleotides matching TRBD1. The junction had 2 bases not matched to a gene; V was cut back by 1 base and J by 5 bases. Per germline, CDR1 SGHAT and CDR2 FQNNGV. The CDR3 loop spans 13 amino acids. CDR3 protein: CASSLGTGDEQYF. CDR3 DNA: TGTGCCAGCAGCTTAGGAACAGGGGACGAGCAGTACTTC.